Given below is one T cell receptor (beta chain) in context. Antigen: not known. The sample comes from a study of Ad26.COV2.S vaccination and SARS-CoV-2 variants. Study-wide findings and caveats: Breadth measured for non-spike TCRs was similar across vaccine and placebo recipients. There was a possibility that the TCR breadth and depth analyses underestimated total T cell responses.

V shed 1 base and J shed 6 bases, with 10 bases lying between them. Per germline, CDR1 SGHDN and CDR2 FVKESK. CDR3 size: 13 residues. Generated by immunoSEQ multiplex PCR, the TCRdb table keeps only in-frame clones and is missing some. The data hold approximately 420,000 clones, with around 85% observed a single time. Sample treatment: over 15 received Ad26.COV2.S at low or high dose, single or two shots; roughly five received placebo; per-sample allocation not given. Repertoires come from day 63 after the first vaccine or placebo injection. This receptor was obtained from a person between 18 and 60 years old who received the Ad26.COV2.S COVID-19 vaccine or a placebo. This chain connects TRBV14 to TRBJ2-7, with D maybe TRBD2 (6 bases). The sequencing here drew on peripheral blood, taken in a trial of Ad26.COV2.S vaccine versus placebo. CDR3 sequence (DNA): TGTGCCAGCAGCCAAGGGGAGGTTTTCGAGCAGTACTTC. This sequence encodes CASSQGEVFEQYF. The variable domain in full, with the rest retrieved from reference TRBV14 and TRBJ2-7, is EAGVTQFPSHSVIEKGQTVTLRCDPISGHDNLYWYRRVMGKEIKFLLHFVKESKQDESGMPNNRFLAERTGGTYSTLKVQPAELEDSGVYFCASSQGEVFEQYFGPGTRLTVT.